This T cell receptor (beta chain) emerged from a study of T-cell memory formation after mild COVID-19. Findings of the study overall: Clones that got smaller from day 15 to 85 had even CD4/CD8, while clones growing later tipped toward CD4+.

Germline CDR1 is SGHAT and CDR2 is FQNNGV. V shed 7 bases and J shed 8 bases, with 23 bases lying between them. The CDR3 loop spans 15 amino acids. TCRdb called the 5' RACE reads again in MiXCR, with one record for every CDR3 protein. The profile covers under 350,000 distinct CDR3 sequences, with 15% to 20% appearing a single time and over 20% taken by the ten largest. In regard to this clonotype: Its specificity is not known.

This receptor was taken from a man younger than 35 who had mild COVID-19 (a few samples of this study predate the infection). Cell type and time point are not known. The specimen sequenced was PBMCs or a T cell subset sorted from them (not recorded which). The chain is built from TRBV11-2 and TRBJ1-2, with a tentative D call TRBD1 (5 bases). CDR3 amino acids: CASTQDDLTARGYTF. CDR3 coding DNA: TGTGCCAGCACCCAAGACGATTTGACAGCGAGGGGCTACACCTTC. Full variable domain (missing parts from reference TRBV11-2 and TRBJ1-2): EAGVAQSPRYKIIEKRQSVAFWCNPISGHATLYWYQQILGQGPKLLIQFQNNGVVDDSQLPKDRFSAERLKGVDSTLKIQPAKLEDSAVYLCASTQDDLTARGYTFGSGTRLTVV.